This T cell receptor (beta chain) was captured by sequencing in a study of control samples from healthy donors and cancer patients. V dropped 5 bases and J dropped 5; count of bases not matched to a gene: 7. This CDR3 spans 15 amino acids. CDR1 and CDR2 from the germline V gene are MNHEY and SVGAGI. The repertoire was sequenced with immunoSEQ multiplex PCR; TCRdb's copy has only in-frame clones and lacks some. The repertoire has around 140,000 clones, approximately 91% of them found once; the top ten carry 3% to 4%. The sample was blood. The TCR was taken from a man younger than 40 in good health. The gene calls are TRBV6-5 and TRBJ2-3, with 10 bases aligning to TRBD2. The CDR3 spells CASSSSGGAGDTQYF. The CDR3, as DNA: TGTGCCAGCAGTAGCAGCGGGGGGGCGGGAGATACGCAGTATTTT.